In its sample, the clone carrying this TCR beta chain was seen a few times. Its antigen is not known. As to treatment: 10-day PBMC culture with coronavirus spike peptide pools or control peptides (ViraFEST assay). Before TCRs were sequenced, ViraFEST expanded antigen-specific T cells with peptide pools. This sample is part of a study of vaccination and CD4 T cells after COVID-19. Study as a whole: Convalescent cases consisted of six males and four females, of whom two were Hispanic. Study observations and caveats: Post-vaccination reactive clonotypes (median around 40) did not differ significantly from post-infection (about 21).

At the Johns Hopkins FTIC core, DNA taken from cultured CD4+ T cells was sequenced by way of the Oncomine TCR Beta short-read assay. Via MiXCR, TCRdb re-called the PCR reads, giving one row per CDR3 protein. This sample yields roughly 20,000 distinct CDR3 sequences, of which around half are seen a single time; 4% belongs to the top ten. The CDR3 runs to 15 residues. Germline CDR1 and CDR2: MNHEY and SVGEGT. The V end was cut by 5 bases, the J end by 0 bases, with 11 bases between. This material consisted of CD4+ T cells from blood, cultured in vitro, taken before SARS-CoV-2 vaccination. The TCR comes from a human donor who had recovered from COVID-19. The chain couples TRBV6-2 or TRBV6-3 to TRBJ2-1; no definite D call. CDR3 nucleotide sequence: TGTGCCAGCAGTCCTGACGAAAGCTCCTACAATGAGCAGTTCTTC. The encoded protein is CASSPDESSYNEQFF.